This T cell receptor beta chain was observed in a study of identical twins. The CDR3 is 13 residues long. The V end was cut by 8 bases, the J end by 7 bases, with 15 bases between. The germline CDR1 and CDR2 sequences are LNHDA and SQIVND (reference sequence). TCRdb analysed the 5' RACE reads with MiXCR anew, one entry per CDR3 protein. The table records 500,000 to 550,000 distinct CDR3 sequences, roughly 21% of them present only once. These data were likewise used in another study, on T cells expressing NK-cell markers. That work adds: Sorting of alpha-beta TCR T cells alone was achieved in several experiments with an anti-gamma-delta TCR antibody.

This sequence originates from a woman aged 18-29 years in good health. V is TRBV19 and J is TRBJ1-5, with a weak D call TRBD1 (6 bases). The sample consisted of CD4+ T cells sorted from blood. DNA for the CDR3: TGTGCCAGTTCCCAGGGGAGGAGCCAGCCCCAGCATTTT. Its translation: CASSQGRSQPQHF.